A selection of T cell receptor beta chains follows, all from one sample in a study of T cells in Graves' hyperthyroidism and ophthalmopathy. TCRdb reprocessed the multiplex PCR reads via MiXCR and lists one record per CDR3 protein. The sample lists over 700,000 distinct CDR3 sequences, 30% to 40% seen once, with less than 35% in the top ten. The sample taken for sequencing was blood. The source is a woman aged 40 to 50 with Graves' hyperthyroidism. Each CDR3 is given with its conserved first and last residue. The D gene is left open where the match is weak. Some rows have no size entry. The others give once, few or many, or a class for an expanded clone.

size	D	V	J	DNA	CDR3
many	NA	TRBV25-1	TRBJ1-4	TGTGCCAGCAGCGCGAGGGGGGGAAAACTGTTTTTT	CASSARGGKLFF
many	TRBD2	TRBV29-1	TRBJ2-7	TGCAGCGTTGAAGATCGGGGGGAAGCCTACGAGCAGTACTTC	CSVEDRGEAYEQYF
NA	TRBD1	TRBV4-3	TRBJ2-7	TGCGCCAGCAGCCAAGGTAGACAGGGTATCTACGAGCAGTACTTC	CASSQGRQGIYEQYF
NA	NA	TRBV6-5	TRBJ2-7	TGTGCCAGCAGTGTGAACAGGCTCTACGAGCAGTACTTC	CASSVNRLYEQYF
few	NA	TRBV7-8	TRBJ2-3	TGTGCCAGCAGCCCAGATACGCAGTATTTT	CASSPDTQYF
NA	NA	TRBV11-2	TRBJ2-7	TGTGCCAGCAGCTTAGATTCCCCGTACGAGCAGTACTTC	CASSLDSPYEQYF
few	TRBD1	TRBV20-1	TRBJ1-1	TGCAGCCGAATCAGACAGGGAAACACTGAAGCTTTCTTT	CSRIRQGNTEAFF
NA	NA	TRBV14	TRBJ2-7	TGTGCCAGCAGCCAGATGGGGAGAAGTTACGAGCAGTACTTC	CASSQMGRSYEQYF
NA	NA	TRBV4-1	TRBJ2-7	TGCGCCAGCAGCCTAAAAGGGACACCGACCTACGAGCAGTACTTC	CASSLKGTPTYEQYF
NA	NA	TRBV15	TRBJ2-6	TGTGCCACCAGCAGAGACCCAGGGTCCGGGGCCAACGTCCTGACTTTC	CATSRDPGSGANVLTF
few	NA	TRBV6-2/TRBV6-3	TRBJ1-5	TGTGCCAGCAGTTATCTCCCGGCCAGGGCCAATCAGCCCCAGCATTTT	CASSYLPARANQPQHF
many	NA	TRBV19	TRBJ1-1	TGTGCCAGTAACGACAGGCGAGAAGCTTTCTTT	CASNDRREAFF
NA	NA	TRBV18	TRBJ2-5	TGTGCCAGCTCACTAACCGGGATACAAGAGACCCAGTACTTC	CASSLTGIQETQYF
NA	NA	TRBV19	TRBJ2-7	TGTGCCAGTAGTACGCAAGGGGCTCGAGAGCAGTACTTC	CASSTQGAREQYF
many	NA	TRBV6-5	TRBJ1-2	TGTGCCAGCAGTTACTCGCCCCGAGACAATGGCTACACCTTC	CASSYSPRDNGYTF
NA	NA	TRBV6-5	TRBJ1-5	TGTGCCAGCAGACCCTCCCGGGGAACGGGCAATCAGCCCCGGCATTTT	CASRPSRGTGNQPRHF
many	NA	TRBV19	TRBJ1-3	TGTGCCAGTAGGAAAGGTTTGGACACCATATATTTT	CASRKGLDTIYF
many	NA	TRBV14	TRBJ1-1	TGTGCCAGCAGCCAAGCCTGGGCCCTCGAAGCTTTCTTT	CASSQAWALEAFF
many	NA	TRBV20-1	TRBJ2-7	TGCAGTGCCCGATCCCGAGGGTGGCCATCCTACGAGCAGTACTTC	CSARSRGWPSYEQYF
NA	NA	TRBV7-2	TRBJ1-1	TGTGCCAGCAGCTTTGATGATCCTGAAGCTTTCTTT	CASSFDDPEAFF
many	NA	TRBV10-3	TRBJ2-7	TGTGCCATCAGTGAGAGGCAGGGGCGGAACGAGCAGTACTTC	CAISERQGRNEQYF
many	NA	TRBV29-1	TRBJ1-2	TGCAGCGTTGAAGATCGGGAAGGGACTGGCTACACCTTC	CSVEDREGTGYTF
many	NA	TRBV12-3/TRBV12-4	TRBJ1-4	TGTGCCAGCAGACCTACGGGGAATGAAAAACTGTTTTTT	CASRPTGNEKLFF
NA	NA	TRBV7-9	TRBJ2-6	TGTGCCAGCAGCTTAGGTCACGGGTTGGTGAGAGGGGCCAACGTCCTGACTTTC	CASSLGHGLVRGANVLTF
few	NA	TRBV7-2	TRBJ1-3	TGTGCCAGCAGCTTACCCGCGTTTGGGGGCTCTGGAAACACCATATATTTT	CASSLPAFGGSGNTIYF